This is a list of T cell receptor beta chains from one sample in a study of T cell responses to AZD1222 COVID-19 vaccine. The method was immunoSEQ multiplex PCR; TCRdb's version includes in-frame clones alone and lacks a portion of them. The sample includes approximately 150,000 clones, approximately 90% of them seen just once. Sequenced material: peripheral blood, taken on day 0 of AZD1222 vaccination. Receptors were obtained from an adult in good health. Each CDR3 is given with its conserved first and last residue.

V gene	J gene	CDR3 length	CDR3 protein
TRBV6-5	TRBJ1-2	15	CASSSIGRRTYGYTF
TRBV5-6	TRBJ1-2	14	CASSLMGPDYGYTF
TRBV12-3/TRBV12-4	TRBJ1-1	13	CASSLKAVTEAFF
TRBV2	TRBJ2-5	15	CASTLADGGQETQYF
TRBV7-9	TRBJ1-2	15	CASSLVGGGSYGYTF
TRBV4-2	TRBJ2-2	14	CASSQARNTGELFF
TRBV15	TRBJ2-7	15	CATSRDRGFLYEQYF
TRBV19	TRBJ1-1	13	CASSWTEDTEAFF
TRBV20-1	TRBJ1-1	11	CSARPRQKAFF
TRBV2	TRBJ2-1	15	CASRAGTSGYNEQFF
TRBV7-2	TRBJ2-1	15	CASSLGLAGDNEQFF
TRBV19	TRBJ1-5	18	CASHAPDRAGYSNQPQHF
TRBV30	TRBJ1-2	13	CAWRKEQAYGYTF
TRBV18	TRBJ2-1	13	CASSPSQGNEQFF
TRBV27	TRBJ1-5	16	CASRTIQGPSNQPQHF
TRBV15	TRBJ1-1	15	CATSRDGRGDTEAFF
TRBV30	TRBJ1-6	15	CAWGGQTTKNSPLHF
TRBV7-9	TRBJ1-2	17	CASSSWEGPMSIYGYTF
TRBV4-3	TRBJ2-5	13	CASSQVVTGTQYF
TRBV28	TRBJ2-1	15	CASSLGRDSYNEQFF
TRBV10-3	TRBJ2-7	15	CAISESAYSSYEQYF
TRBV7-3	TRBJ1-2	14	CASSPDRFPYGYTF
TRBV7-2	TRBJ1-1	14	CASSRTSSNTEAFF
TRBV6-6	TRBJ2-7	18	CASSRRPRTGGVGGEQYF
TRBV7-2	TRBJ2-1	16	CASSLRQKSSYNEQFF
TRBV7-9	TRBJ1-1	16	CASSLAPTGVNTEAFF
TRBV2	TRBJ1-2	15	CASSDPRTADYGYTF
TRBV27	TRBJ2-7	14	CASPPRQATYEQYF
TRBV4-3	TRBJ1-5	14	CASSLGTGNQPQHF
TRBV12-3/TRBV12-4	TRBJ1-5	13	CASSRALEQPQHF
TRBV16	TRBJ1-5	13	CASSLLDTQPQHF
TRBV6-5	TRBJ1-5	15	CASSLDRGWGQPQHF
TRBV18	TRBJ1-4	13	CASVGPNNEKLFF
TRBV4-1	TRBJ1-2	16	CASSQGQRIANYGYTF
TRBV5-1	TRBJ2-3	16	CASRDHPGTSTDTQYF
TRBV28	TRBJ1-2	13	CASSPRNLGPYTF
TRBV9	TRBJ1-4	13	CASSVRTGEKLFF
TRBV7-2	TRBJ1-1	15	CASSLAMGGGTEAFF
TRBV3-1/TRBV3-2	TRBJ1-6	15	CASSRRQDYNSPLHF
TRBV4-1	TRBJ1-5	18	CASSQGIGSVMGNQPQHF